The T cell receptor (beta chain) described here comes from a study of spatial heterogeneity in lung cancer. On the study more broadly: Raw sequencing reads included, on average, more than ten appearances of each unique TCR and UMI combination.

The study tagged each TCR cDNA molecule with a unique molecular identifier. MiXCR, applied by TCRdb to the 5' RACE reads, yields one record per CDR3 protein. The profile shows approximately 47,000 distinct CDR3 sequences, roughly 7.6% of them singletons. Time point specified: sample taken at primary tumor resection. The study sequenced unsorted whole RNA from tumor, nontumor lung or frozen PBMC. This clonotype was observed a few times. The V end was cut by 1 base, the J end by 2 bases, with 15 bases between. This CDR3 is 17 amino acids long. CDR1 SGHVS and CDR2 FQNEAQ come from the germline V gene. The receptor comes from a female donor with early-stage non-small cell lung cancer. This specimen consisted of PBMCs, obtained at surgery. This chain uses TRBV7-8 with TRBJ2-1; tentative D call: TRBD2 (7 bases). The CDR3 protein is CASSLGTAGAAYNEQFF. The CDR3 DNA follows: TGTGCCAGCAGCTTAGGGACGGCGGGGGCTGCCTACAATGAGCAGTTCTTC.